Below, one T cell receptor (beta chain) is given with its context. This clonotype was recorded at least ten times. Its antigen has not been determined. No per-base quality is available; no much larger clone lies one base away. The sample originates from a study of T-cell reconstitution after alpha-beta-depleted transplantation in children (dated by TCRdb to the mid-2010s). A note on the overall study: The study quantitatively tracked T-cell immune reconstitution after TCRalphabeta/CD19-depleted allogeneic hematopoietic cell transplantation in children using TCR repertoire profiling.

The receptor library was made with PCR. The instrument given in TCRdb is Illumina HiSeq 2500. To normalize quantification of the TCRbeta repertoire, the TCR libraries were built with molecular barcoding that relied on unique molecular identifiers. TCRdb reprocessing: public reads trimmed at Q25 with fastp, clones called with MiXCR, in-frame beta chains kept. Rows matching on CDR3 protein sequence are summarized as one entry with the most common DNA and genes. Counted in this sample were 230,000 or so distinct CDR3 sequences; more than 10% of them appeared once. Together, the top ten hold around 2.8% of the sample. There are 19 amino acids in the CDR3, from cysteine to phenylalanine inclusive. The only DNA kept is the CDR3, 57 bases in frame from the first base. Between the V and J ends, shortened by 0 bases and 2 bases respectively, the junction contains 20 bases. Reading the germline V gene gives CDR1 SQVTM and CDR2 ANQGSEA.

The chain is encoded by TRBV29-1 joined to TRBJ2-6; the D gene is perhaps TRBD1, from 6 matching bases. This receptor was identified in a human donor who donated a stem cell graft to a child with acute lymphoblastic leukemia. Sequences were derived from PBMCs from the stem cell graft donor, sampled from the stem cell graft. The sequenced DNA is TGCAGCGTTGAAGATCTTCCCCAGGGGTCTCTCACTGGGGCCAACGTCCTGACTTTC. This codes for CSVEDLPQGSLTGANVLTF.